A single sample is the source of the 28 T cell receptor beta chains below, sequenced in a study of cytomegalovirus exposure and HLA in healthy donors. A multiplex PCR was run with 60 Vbeta primers and 13 Jbeta primers. This table comes from immunoSEQ multiplex PCR, and its TCRdb copy is limited to in-frame clones, with some not included. The sample includes approximately 120,000 clones, 76% seen only once; the top ten take more than 1.5%. Sequencing was performed on PBMCs. The receptors shown here come from a man between 45 and 60 years old in good health and CMV-seronegative.

This clone was detected a few times. The rearrangement joins TRBV28 to TRBJ1-2; D unresolved. CDR1 is MDHEN, CDR2 SYDVKM, per germline. Between the trimmed V and J ends, which lost 6 bases and 5 bases, there was a span of 10 bases. This CDR3 region has 12 residues. The CDR3 sequence is CASRREEYGYTF. As DNA, the CDR3 is TGTGCCAGCAGACGGGAGGAGTATGGCTACACCTTC.

This clone has only one observation. The chain combines TRBV5-4 with TRBJ2-1; weak D call: TRBD1 (6 bases). The CDR3 runs 13 residues. Germline V gene data show CDR1 as SGHNT and CDR2 as YYREEE (reference sequence). Trimming removed 4 bases at V and 12 bases at J, with 17 bases between. CDR3 coding DNA: TGTGCCAGCAGCGAGGACAGCCACTCACGGCAGTTCTTC. It codes for CASSEDSHSRQFF.

The chain has TRBV7-2 and TRBJ2-2, with unresolved D. The CDR3 totals 13 residues. Trimming took 1 base from V and 4 from J, leaving 4 bases between them. Germline values: CDR1 SGHTA, CDR2 FQGNSA. The CDR3 loop is CASSLGGTGELFF. CDR3 DNA: TGTGCCAGCAGCTTAGGAGGCACCGGGGAGCTGTTTTTT.

V and J are TRBV5-1 and TRBJ1-1; no firm D call. The CDR3 consists of 13 residues. The V end lost 7 bases, the J end lost 1 base, and 11 bases lay between the germline ends. CDR1 is SGHRS and CDR2 is YFSETQ in the germline V gene. The DNA of the CDR3 is TGCGCCAGCTACCACGCGGGGAACACTGAAGCTTTCTTT. It encodes CASYHAGNTEAFF.

The chain has TRBV5-1 and TRBJ1-1, with 12 bases lining up with TRBD1. Germline assignment: CDR1 SGHRS and CDR2 YFSETQ. V gave up 2 bases and J gave up 1 base; unmatched junction bases: 6. CDR3 length equals 17 residues. The CDR3 spells CASSFGTGGVGNTEAFF. The CDR3 DNA follows: TGCGCCAGCAGCTTCGGGACAGGGGGCGTTGGGAACACTGAAGCTTTCTTT.

The chain combines TRBV6-1 with TRBJ1-1; D unclear. Trimming cost V 5 bases and J 1 base, with 11 bases left between them. CDR1 is MNHNS and CDR2 is SASEGT in the germline V gene. The length of the CDR3 is 14 residues. In DNA form, the CDR3 reads TGTGCCAGCAGTTCACAGACGCCGAACACTGAAGCTTTCTTT. Protein sequence: CASSSQTPNTEAFF.

This clone showed up just once. The rearrangement joins TRBV19 to TRBJ1-3; 7 bases line up with TRBD1. This CDR3 contains 15 residues. V lost 6 bases and J lost 2; bases outside the gene matches: 7. Germline lookup yields CDR1 LNHDA and CDR2 SQIVND (reference sequence). CDR3 sequence reads: CASRPLQGPGNTIYF. CDR3 DNA: TGTGCCAGTAGGCCGTTACAGGGGCCTGGAAACACCATATATTTT.

This clone was found once. CDR3 DNA: TGTGCCAGCAGCGCCGGGGACAGGGTGAGGATAACTGAAGCTTTCTTT. Its protein product is CASSAGDRVRITEAFF. The chain recombines TRBV5-4 with TRBJ1-1; the match to TRBD1 covers 9 bases. V dropped 4 bases and J dropped 5; count of bases not matched to a gene: 12. CDR1 is SGHNT, CDR2 YYREEE, per germline (reference sequence). The CDR3 extends over 16 amino acids.

This clone showed up just a few times. CDR3 residues: CASSSIRTGDSQPQHF. The CDR3 DNA sequence: TGTGCCAGCAGTTCGATCCGGACAGGGGATTCACAGCCCCAGCATTTT. The chain is built from TRBV27 and TRBJ1-5; 9 bases are a match to TRBD1. J lost 7 bases, V lost 4 bases, and 11 bases had no gene match. Germline V gene lookup returns CDR1 MNHEY and CDR2 SMNVEV (reference sequence). This CDR3 has 16 amino acids.

The rearrangement links TRBV14 to TRBJ2-5; possible D gene TRBD2, 5 bases. This CDR3 is built from 13 residues. Germline V gene sequence: CDR1 SGHDN, CDR2 FVKESK. Trimming left V 1 base short and J 7 bases short, with 10 bases between. DNA of the CDR3: TGTGCCAGCAGCCAAGGAGCCCGGGGGACCCAGTACTTC. Translation: CASSQGARGTQYF.

The chain uses TRBV10-3 and TRBJ2-3, with 8 bases identical to TRBD1. V shed 8 bases and J 1 base; nucleotides not matched to a gene: 2. The CDR3 extends over 13 amino acids. Germline V gene sequence: CDR1 ENHRY, CDR2 SYGVKD. CDR3 DNA: TGTGCCATCGGACAGGGTGGCACAGATACGCAGTATTTT. Translation: CAIGQGGTDTQYF.

This sequence joins TRBV9 and TRBJ1-2; D is possibly TRBD1 (6 bases). Trimming stripped 3 bases from V and 3 bases from J, with 15 bases between. The CDR3 sequence is 15 residues long. Germline CDR1 reads SGDLS; CDR2 reads YYNGEE. CDR3 DNA: TGTGCCAGCAGCGCGGGACATCTCTCGGACTATGGCTACACCTTC. Translation gives CASSAGHLSDYGYTF. Together with reference TRBV9 and TRBJ1-2, the CDR3 gives the full variable domain: DSGVTQTPKHLITATGQRVTLRCSPRSGDLSVYWYQQSLDQGLQFLIQYYNGEERAKGNILERFSAQQFPDLHSELNLSSLELGDSALYFCASSAGHLSDYGYTFGSGTRLTVV.

This chain joins TRBV7-9 and TRBJ1-3; a possible D gene is TRBD1 (6 bases). The germline CDR1 and CDR2 sequences are SEHNR and FQNEAQ (reference sequence). The ends were cut back, 5 bases at V and 8 bases at J, with 22 bases in the middle. This CDR3 region has 16 residues. CDR3 in amino acids: CASSPRTANSQHTIYF. CDR3 coding DNA: TGTGCCAGCAGCCCTCGGACAGCAAATTCCCAACACACCATATATTTT.

The gene calls are TRBV5-5 and TRBJ1-3; 7 positions match TRBD1. CDR3 length equals 15 residues. The V segment lost 0 bases and the J segment 4 bases; nucleotides outside the gene matches: 4. Germline values: CDR1 SGHKS, CDR2 YYEKEE (reference sequence). DNA of the CDR3: TGTGCCAGCAGCTTGGGGACAGGTAGCGGAAACACCATATATTTT. Residues: CASSLGTGSGNTIYF.

This chain links TRBV6-1 with TRBJ1-2; TRBD1 matches at 9 bases. Trimming at V came to 3 bases and at J to 5 bases, leaving 7 bases not matched to a gene. This CDR3 region has 15 residues. Germline-derived CDR1 and CDR2 are MNHNS and SASEGT. DNA for the CDR3: TGTGCCAGCAGTGAGACGTGGACAGGGGTGTATGGCTACACCTTC. Protein sequence: CASSETWTGVYGYTF.

The J gene is TRBJ1-3, the V gene TRBV5-1, with D uncertain. The V and J ends lost 0 bases and 0 bases respectively, with 7 bases between them. The CDR3 length is 15 residues. CDR1 is SGHRS and CDR2 is YFSETQ in the germline V gene. CDR3 amino acids: CASSLGSGSGNTIYF. DNA of the CDR3: TGCGCCAGCAGCTTGGGTTCAGGCTCTGGAAACACCATATATTTT.

The chain uses TRBV12-2 and TRBJ2-3; TRBD1, the table's D call, lacks a check against the DNA. TRBV12-2 is a documented pseudogene. The CDR3 length is 16 residues. The chain's CDR3 is CASRHRGRGSTDTQYF. The DNA of the CDR3 is TGTGCAAGTCGCCACAGGGGACGGGGGAGCACAGATACGCAGTATTTT.

Remarks on this clone: Other DNA sequences in this specimen translate into the identical CDR3. V gene TRBV5-1 combines with J gene TRBJ1-1; 11 bases map to TRBD1. Germline V gene data show CDR1 as SGHRS and CDR2 as YFSETQ. CDR3 size: 15 residues. The V and J ends lost 0 bases and 5 bases, in that order; junction bases with no gene match: 3. Here the CDR3 reads CASSLGDRGVTEAFF. The CDR3 nucleotides read TGCGCCAGCAGCTTGGGGGACAGGGGGGTTACTGAAGCTTTCTTT.

The chain couples TRBV5-4 to TRBJ2-7, with D uncertain. The CDR3 spans 14 residues. CDR1 is SGHNT and CDR2 is YYREEE in the germline V gene (reference sequence). V was pared by 0 bases and J by 0 bases, with 7 bases between. The CDR3 region is CASSLDSSSYEQYF. The CDR3 nucleotides are TGTGCCAGCAGCTTGGACTCGAGCTCCTACGAGCAGTACTTC. The full variable domain, its missing parts supplied by reference TRBV5-4 and TRBJ2-7, is ETGVTQSPTHLIKTRGQQVTLRCSSQSGHNTVSWYQQALGQGPQFIFQYYREEENGRGNFPPRFSGLQFPNYSSELNVNALELDDSALYLCASSLDSSSYEQYFGPGTRLTVT.

Of note for this clone: This sample also contains other DNA sequences that code for the same CDR3. The rearrangement uses TRBV27 and TRBJ2-5, with D possibly being TRBD2 (7 bases). CDR1 MNHEY and CDR2 SMNVEV come from the germline V gene (reference sequence). Trimming took off 5 bases at V and 6 bases at J, with 16 bases between the two ends. The CDR3 has 14 amino acids. The CDR3, as DNA: TGTGCCAGCAGTCTAGAAGGGGGGGTCAAGACCCAGTACTTC. It yields the protein CASSLEGGVKTQYF.

This clone was found once. The rearrangement links TRBV2 to TRBJ2-1; 10 nucleotides line up with TRBD2. V lost 5 bases to trimming and J lost 3 bases; unmatched junction nucleotides: 4. Germline CDR1 SNHLY, CDR2 FYNNEI. This CDR3 contains 15 residues. The CDR3 bases are TGTGCCAGCAGTTTCAGCGGGGGGGACTACAATGAGCAGTTCTTC. Protein product: CASSFSGGDYNEQFF.

The chain links TRBV5-1 to TRBJ2-5, with unresolved D. The ends were cut back, 4 bases at V and 5 bases at J, with 15 bases in the middle. CDR1 is SGHRS, CDR2 YFSETQ, per germline. The CDR3 loop spans 14 amino acids. The chain's CDR3 is CASSHPPQAETQYF. The CDR3, as DNA: TGCGCCAGCAGCCACCCTCCCCAGGCGGAGACCCAGTACTTC.

The CDR3 DNA reads TGTGCCAGCAGCTTAGTGAGACCCGGACTAGCGGGGGCCACAGATACGCAGTATTTT. It translates to CASSLVRPGLAGATDTQYF. The chain carries TRBV7-8 and TRBJ2-3; 13 bases align to TRBD2. V gave up 1 base and J gave up 2 bases; unmatched junction bases: 9. CDR3 length: 19 amino acids. Germline CDR1 SGHVS, CDR2 FQNEAQ.

The table lists this clone with a count of one. The chain employs TRBV11-2 and TRBJ1-2, with 11 bases that match TRBD1. The CDR3 is made up of 14 amino acids. Trimming took 5 bases from V and 4 from J; bases not matched to a gene: 3. CDR1 and CDR2 (germline): SGHAT, FQNNGV. The CDR3 coding sequence is TGTGCCAGCAGCCCGGGACAGGGGGGCTATGGCTACACCTTC. Its translation is CASSPGQGGYGYTF.

The CDR3 protein is CASSPQLNQPQHF. The CDR3 DNA reads as TGTGCCAGCTCACCACAACTGAATCAGCCCCAGCATTTT. This chain uses TRBV18 with TRBJ1-5; no clear D. With 1 base removed from V and 4 bases from J, the gap between germline ends came to 5 bases. The CDR3 totals 13 residues. CDR1 is KGHSH and CDR2 is LQKENI in the germline V gene.

The V and J genes are TRBV7-2 and TRBJ2-3; TRBD2 agrees at 10 bases. Germline assignment: CDR1 SGHTA and CDR2 FQGNSA. The CDR3 spans 17 residues. V gave up 5 bases and J gave up 1 base; unmatched junction bases: 9. This chain's CDR3 is CASSARLAGERTDTQYF. The CDR3 DNA reads TGTGCCAGCAGCGCAAGACTAGCGGGTGAACGCACAGATACGCAGTATTTT.

This clone occurred once. V usage is TRBV4-1 and J usage is TRBJ2-2; TRBD2 is a possible D gene (6 bases). This CDR3 region has 15 residues. The germline V and J ends were trimmed by 5 bases and 5 bases, with 15 bases remaining between them. Germline CDR1 and CDR2: MGHRA and YSYEKL. CDR3 residues: CASSSARGWTGELFF. DNA for the CDR3: TGCGCCAGCAGCTCGGCGCGGGGTTGGACCGGGGAGCTGTTTTTT.

This CDR3 reads CARSWAPLAGGRNEQFF. The DNA of the CDR3 is TGTGCCAGAAGCTGGGCCCCCCTAGCGGGGGGGCGGAATGAGCAGTTCTTC. The J gene is TRBJ2-1, the V gene TRBV5-3; 12 bases line up with TRBD2. TRBV5-3 counts as an open reading frame of uncertain function. The CDR3 contains 17 residues. The trim removed 3 bases at V and 7 bases at J, leaving 11 bases unmatched.